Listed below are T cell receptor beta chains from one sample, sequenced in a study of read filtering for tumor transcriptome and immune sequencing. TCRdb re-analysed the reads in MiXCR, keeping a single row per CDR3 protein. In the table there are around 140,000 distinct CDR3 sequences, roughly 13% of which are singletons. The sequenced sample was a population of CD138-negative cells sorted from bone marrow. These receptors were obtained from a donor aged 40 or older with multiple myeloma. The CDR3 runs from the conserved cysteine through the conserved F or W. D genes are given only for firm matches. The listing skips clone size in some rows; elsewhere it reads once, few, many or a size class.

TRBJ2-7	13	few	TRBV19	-	TGTGCCAGTAGTAGCCGGGACATTTACGAGCAGTACTTC	CASSSRDIYEQYF
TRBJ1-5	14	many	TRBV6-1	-	TGTGCCAGCAGATCCAGCTCGGTCGGACAGCCCCAGCATTTT	CASRSSSVGQPQHF
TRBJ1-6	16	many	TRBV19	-	TGTGCCAGTAGTATCCGGGGGACGGAGGATAATTCACCCCTCCACTTT	CASSIRGTEDNSPLHF
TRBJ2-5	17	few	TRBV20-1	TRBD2	TGCAGTGCTAGGGACGAGACTAGCGGGAGTCACGCGGAGACCCAGTACTTC	CSARDETSGSHAETQYF
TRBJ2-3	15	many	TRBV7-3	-	TGTGCCAGCAGCTTAATTCCGACAAGCACAGATACGCAGTATTTT	CASSLIPTSTDTQYF
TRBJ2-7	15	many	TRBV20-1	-	TGCAGTGCTAGAGAAGGGCTCTCTACCCTCTACGGGCAGTACTTC	CSAREGLSTLYGQYF
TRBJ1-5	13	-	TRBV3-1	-	TGTGCCAGCAGCCAAGGCCCCAAACAGCCCCAGCATTTT	CASSQGPKQPQHF
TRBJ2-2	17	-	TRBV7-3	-	TGTGCCAGCAGCTTAGCCGGAGGGGGCTTCAACACCGGGGAGCTGTTTTTT	CASSLAGGGFNTGELFF
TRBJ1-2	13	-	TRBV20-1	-	TGCAGTGCTAGGGCTAACGGGATTTGGGGCTACACCTTC	CSARANGIWGYTF
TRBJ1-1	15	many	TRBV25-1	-	TGTGCCAGCAGTGAATGTAAGGGAATCCCCACTGAAGCTTTCTTT	CASSECKGIPTEAFF
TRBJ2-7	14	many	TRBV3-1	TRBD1	TGTGCCAGCAGTAATAACCGGGACAGCCACGAGCAGTACTTC	CASSNNRDSHEQYF
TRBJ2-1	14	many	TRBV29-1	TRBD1	TGCAGCGTTGGTTGGACAGGGGACTACAGAGGGCAGTTCTTC	CSVGWTGDYRGQFF
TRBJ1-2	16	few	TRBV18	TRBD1	TGTGCCAGCTCACCGGCGGGGACAGGGGGCGACTATGGCTACACCTTC	CASSPAGTGGDYGYTF
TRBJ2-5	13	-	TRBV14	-	TGTGGCAGCAGCCAAGATCTTACAGAGACCCAGTACTTC	CGSSQDLTETQYF
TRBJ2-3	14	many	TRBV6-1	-	TGTGCCAGCAGGTATGACAGCCCGTCAGATACGCAGTATTTT	CASRYDSPSDTQYF
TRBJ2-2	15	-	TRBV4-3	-	TGCGCCAGCAGCCAAGGAACAGGGTTCCCCGGGGAGCTGTTTTTT	CASSQGTGFPGELFF
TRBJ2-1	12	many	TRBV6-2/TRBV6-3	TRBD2	TGTGCCAGCAGTTACGGGACTAGCGGGGAGTTCTTC	CASSYGTSGEFF
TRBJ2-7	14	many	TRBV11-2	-	TGTGCCAGCAGCTCTAGGACTGGCCCCTACGAGCAGTACTTC	CASSSRTGPYEQYF
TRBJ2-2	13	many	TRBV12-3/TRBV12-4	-	TGTGCCAGCACTGAGACCAACACCGGGGAGCTGTTTTTT	CASTETNTGELFF
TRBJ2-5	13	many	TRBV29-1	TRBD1	TGCAGCGTTGTAAGGGGGCTAGAAGAGACCCAGTACTTC	CSVVRGLEETQYF
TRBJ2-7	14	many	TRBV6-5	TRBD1	TGTGCCAGCAAGCCGGGACAGCGACGATACGAGCAGTACTTC	CASKPGQRRYEQYF
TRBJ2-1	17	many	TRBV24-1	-	TGTGCCACCAGTGATTGGGGTAGCGACAGCTCCTACAATGAGCAGTTCTTC	CATSDWGSDSSYNEQFF
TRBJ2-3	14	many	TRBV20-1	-	TGCAGTGCTAGTGGGTTTCGGTTCACAGATACGCAGTATTTT	CSASGFRFTDTQYF
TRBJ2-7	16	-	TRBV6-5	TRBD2	TGTGCCAGCAGTTACTCCAGCGGGAGGATCGCCTACGAGCAGTACTTC	CASSYSSGRIAYEQYF
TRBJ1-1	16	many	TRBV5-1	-	TGCGCCAGCAGCTCGGCTGGGTACAGCATGAACACTGAAGCTTTCTTT	CASSSAGYSMNTEAFF
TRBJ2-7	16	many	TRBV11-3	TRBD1	TGTGCCAGCAGCCCAACTCGAGGGACAGGGGGCGACGAGCAGTACTTC	CASSPTRGTGGDEQYF
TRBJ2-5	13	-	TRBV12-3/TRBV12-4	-	TGTGCCAGCAGTTTTAACACTAAAGAGACCCAGTACTTC	CASSFNTKETQYF
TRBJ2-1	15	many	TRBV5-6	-	TGTGCCAGCAGCTTGGATCGGCTAGCCTACAATGAGCAGTTCTTC	CASSLDRLAYNEQFF
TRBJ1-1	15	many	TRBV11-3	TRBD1	TGTGCCAGCAGCTTTAATAACAGGGGTGTGACTGAAGCTTACTTT	CASSFNNRGVTEAYF
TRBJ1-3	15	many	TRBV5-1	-	TGCGCCAGCAGCTTGCCATCCATGGCTGGAAACACCATATATTTT	CASSLPSMAGNTIYF